This T cell receptor (beta chain) was identified during a study of monozygotic twins with inflammatory bowel disease. No DNA is given; TCRdb re-called the 5' RACE reads and lists each CDR3 protein once. The table gives around 380,000 distinct CDR3 sequences; the top ten clones make up 2% to 3% of it. The receptor was isolated from a human donor with ulcerative colitis or Crohn's disease, or a healthy co-twin of an affected twin (not recorded which). The sample comprised blood.

The chain's CDR3 is CASSLGALREKLFF. The V gene is TRBV11-2, the J gene TRBJ1-4; with no DNA, the TCRdb D assignment of TRBD1 cannot be verified. CDR3 size: 14 residues. The V gene's germline CDR1 is SGHAT and CDR2 FQNNGV.